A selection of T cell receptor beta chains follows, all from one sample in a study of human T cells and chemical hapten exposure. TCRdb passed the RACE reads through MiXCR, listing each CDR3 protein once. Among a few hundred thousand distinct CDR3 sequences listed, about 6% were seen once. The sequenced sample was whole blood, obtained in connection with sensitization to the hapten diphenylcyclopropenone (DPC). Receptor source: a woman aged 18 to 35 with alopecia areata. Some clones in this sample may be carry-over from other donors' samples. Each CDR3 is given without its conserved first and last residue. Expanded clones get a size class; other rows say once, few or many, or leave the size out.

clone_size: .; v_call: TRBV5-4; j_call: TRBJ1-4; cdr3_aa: ASRRDPLNEKLF
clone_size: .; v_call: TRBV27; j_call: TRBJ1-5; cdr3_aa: ASSRTGRSQPQH
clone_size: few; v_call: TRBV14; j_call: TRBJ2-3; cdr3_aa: ASSQGRGRGEYTDTQY
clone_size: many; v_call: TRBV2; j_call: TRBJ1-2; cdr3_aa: ASSTDRGGTNYGYT
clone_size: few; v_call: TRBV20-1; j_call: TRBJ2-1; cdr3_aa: SAHRGAAYNEQF
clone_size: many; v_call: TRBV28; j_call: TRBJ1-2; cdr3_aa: ASSSTQGANYGYT
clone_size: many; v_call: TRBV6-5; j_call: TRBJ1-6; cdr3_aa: ASSYSTGSPLH
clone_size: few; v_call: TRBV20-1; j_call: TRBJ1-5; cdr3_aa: SARVRTGDNQPQH
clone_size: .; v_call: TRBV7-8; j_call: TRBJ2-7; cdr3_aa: ASSVSQGREQY
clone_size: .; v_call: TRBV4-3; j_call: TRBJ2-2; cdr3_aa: ASSQERSRGNTGELF
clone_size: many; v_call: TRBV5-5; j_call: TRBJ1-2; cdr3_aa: ASSLEDSATGYT
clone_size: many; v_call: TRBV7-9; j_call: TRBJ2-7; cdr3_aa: ASSSATAQG
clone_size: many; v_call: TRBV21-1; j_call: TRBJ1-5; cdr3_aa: ASSKSPEPDRDCNQPQH
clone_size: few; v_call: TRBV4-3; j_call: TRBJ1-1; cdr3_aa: ASSQGGDEAF
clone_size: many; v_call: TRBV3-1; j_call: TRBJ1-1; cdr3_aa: ASSQDETGGAF
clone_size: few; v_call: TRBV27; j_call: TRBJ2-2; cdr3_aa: ASSSLGGGYTGELF
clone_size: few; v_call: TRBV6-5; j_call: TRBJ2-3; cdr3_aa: ASSYFGMGGGRDTQY
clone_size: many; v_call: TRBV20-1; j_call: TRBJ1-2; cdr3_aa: SGSGTKGGYGYT
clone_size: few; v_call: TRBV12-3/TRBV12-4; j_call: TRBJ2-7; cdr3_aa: ASSLPSGGAYEQY
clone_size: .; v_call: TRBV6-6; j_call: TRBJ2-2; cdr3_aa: ASSLRRGTGELF
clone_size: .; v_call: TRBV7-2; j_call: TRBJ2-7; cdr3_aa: ASSPVEGSYEQY
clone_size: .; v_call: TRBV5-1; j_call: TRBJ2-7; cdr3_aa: ASSPEVVQLFSYEQY
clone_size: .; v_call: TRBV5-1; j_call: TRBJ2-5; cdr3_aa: ASSLTSTEETQY
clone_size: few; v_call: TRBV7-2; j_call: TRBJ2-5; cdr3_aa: ASSHFHGQETQY
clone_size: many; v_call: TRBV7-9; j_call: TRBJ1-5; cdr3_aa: ASSSSRAGSNQPQH
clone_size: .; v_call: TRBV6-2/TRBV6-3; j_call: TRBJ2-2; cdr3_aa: ASSYRDLNTGELF
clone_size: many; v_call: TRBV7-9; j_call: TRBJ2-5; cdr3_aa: ASSPWDRGEETQY
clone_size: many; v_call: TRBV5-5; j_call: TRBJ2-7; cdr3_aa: ASSLVGSVNEQY
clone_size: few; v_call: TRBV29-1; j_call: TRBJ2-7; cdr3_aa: SVLLWQGAYEQY
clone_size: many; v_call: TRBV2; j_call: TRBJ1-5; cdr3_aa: ASSGTGEWQPQH
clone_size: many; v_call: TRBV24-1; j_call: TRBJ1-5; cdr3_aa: ATSEGQGNQPQH
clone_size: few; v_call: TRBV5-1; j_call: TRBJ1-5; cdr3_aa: ASSTGTGEQPQH
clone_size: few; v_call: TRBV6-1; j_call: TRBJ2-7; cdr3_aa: ASSVGEAYEQY
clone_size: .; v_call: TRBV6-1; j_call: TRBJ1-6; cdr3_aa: ASSEVFYNSPLH
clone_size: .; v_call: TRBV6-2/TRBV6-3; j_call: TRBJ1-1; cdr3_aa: ASLGHEETEAF
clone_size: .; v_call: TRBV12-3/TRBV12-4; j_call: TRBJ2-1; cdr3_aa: ASSLRGGLNEQF
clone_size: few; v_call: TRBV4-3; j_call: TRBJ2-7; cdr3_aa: ASSQDHRTGNEQY